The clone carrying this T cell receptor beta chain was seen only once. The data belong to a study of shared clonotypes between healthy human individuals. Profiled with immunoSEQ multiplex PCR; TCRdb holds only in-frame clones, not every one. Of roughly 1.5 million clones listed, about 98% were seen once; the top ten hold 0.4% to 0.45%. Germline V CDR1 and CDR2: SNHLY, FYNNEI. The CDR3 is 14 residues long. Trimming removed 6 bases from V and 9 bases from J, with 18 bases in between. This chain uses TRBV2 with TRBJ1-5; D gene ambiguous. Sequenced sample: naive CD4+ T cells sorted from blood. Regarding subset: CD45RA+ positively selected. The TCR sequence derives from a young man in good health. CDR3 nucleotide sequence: TGTGCCAGCAGCCCTGGTGCCCAAGCGGCGCCCCAGCATTTT. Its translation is CASSPGAQAAPQHF. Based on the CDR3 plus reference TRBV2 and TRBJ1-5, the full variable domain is EPEVTQTPSHQVTQMGQEVILRCVPISNHLYFYWYRQILGQKVEFLVSFYNNEISEKSEIFDDQFSVERPDGSNFTLKIRSTKLEDSAMYFCASSPGAQAAPQHFGDGTRLSIL.